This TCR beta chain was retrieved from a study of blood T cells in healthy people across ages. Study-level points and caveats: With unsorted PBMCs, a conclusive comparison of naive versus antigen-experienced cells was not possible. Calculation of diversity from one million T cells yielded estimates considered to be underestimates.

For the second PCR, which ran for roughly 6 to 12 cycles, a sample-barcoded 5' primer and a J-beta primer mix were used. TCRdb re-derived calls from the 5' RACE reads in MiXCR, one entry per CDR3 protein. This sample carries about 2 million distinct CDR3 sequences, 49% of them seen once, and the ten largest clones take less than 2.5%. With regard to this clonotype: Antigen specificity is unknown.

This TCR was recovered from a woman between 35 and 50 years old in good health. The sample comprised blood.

The CDR3 loop reads CASSLRVSTGGDTDTQYF. Here the CDR3 DNA reads TGTGCCAGCAGCTTAAGAGTCTCGACAGGGGGCGACACAGATACGCAGTATTTT. This chain links TRBV7-6 with TRBJ2-3; 10 bases map to TRBD1. This CDR3 has 18 residues. Trimming cost V 2 bases and J 2 bases; bases outside gene matches: 10. Germline V gene lookup returns CDR1 SGHVS and CDR2 FNYEAQ.